The 32 T cell receptor beta chains below were found in one sample sequenced in a study of T cell changes during pregnancy in multiple sclerosis. Some clones are missing from TCRdb's copy, which holds only in-frame ones; the method was immunoSEQ multiplex PCR. Altogether under 70,000 clones are present, about 90% being singletons, with the ten largest covering around 0.3%. Sequences were derived from CD4+ T cells from peripheral blood mononuclear cells, sampled after pregnancy. The receptors were gathered from a female donor with multiple sclerosis, enrolled in a pregnancy study.

V is TRBV7-8 and J is TRBJ2-3; 7 bases align to TRBD2. The CDR3 totals 16 residues. Germline V gene sequence: CDR1 SGHVS, CDR2 FQNEAQ. The V segment lost 2 bases and the J segment 6 bases; nucleotides outside the gene matches: 11. Written as DNA, the CDR3 is TGTGCCAGCAGCTTACCCAGCGGGGTGGGGGTGGATACGCAGTATTTT. Translating it yields CASSLPSGVGVDTQYF.

This sequence joins TRBV27 and TRBJ1-2, with unresolved D. Germline V CDR1 and CDR2: MNHEY, SMNVEV (reference sequence). This CDR3 contains 11 residues. V lost 6 bases and J 9 bases, leaving 11 bases between the germline ends. The DNA of the CDR3 is TGTGCCAGCAGGGGAGCAGGTCGCTACACCTTC. It yields the protein CASRGAGRYTF.

The chain links TRBV6-5 to TRBJ1-4; TRBD1 matches at 7 bases. CDR1 is MNHEY and CDR2 is SVGAGI in the germline V gene. The V and J ends lost 5 bases and 1 base, in that order; junction bases with no gene match: 1. The CDR3 runs 14 residues. The CDR3 nucleotides are TGTGCCAGCAGTAGGGACAGAACTAATGAAAAACTGTTTTTT. Protein sequence: CASSRDRTNEKLFF.

The chain has TRBV7-6 and TRBJ1-1; 7 bases align to TRBD1. CDR3 length equals 14 residues. The V gene end was trimmed by 5 bases and the J gene end by 3 bases; junction bases not matched to a gene: 6. CDR1 and CDR2 (germline): SGHVS, FNYEAQ. The CDR3: CASSPGQRDTEAFF. Here the CDR3 DNA reads TGTGCCAGCAGCCCGGGACAGAGGGACACTGAAGCTTTCTTT.

This clone showed up just a few times. No conserved phenylalanine or tryptophan ends this CDR3, so it is likely a read error. Because the CDR3's place on the DNA is in doubt, the DNA is left out and the CDR3 is given as listed by TCRdb. V gene TRBV27 combines with J gene TRBJ1-1. Germline-derived CDR1 and CDR2 are MNHEY and SMNVEV (reference sequence). From its first to its last residue, the CDR3 has 9 amino acids. The CDR3 is CATPRAGTY.

The chain has TRBV7-3 and TRBJ2-1, with no clear D. The CDR3 is made up of 14 amino acids. The V end was cut by 3 bases, the J end by 7 bases, with 13 bases between. Germline assignment: CDR1 SGHTA and CDR2 FQGTGA. This CDR3 reads CASSFPGPGNEQFF. The CDR3 coding sequence is TGTGCCAGCAGCTTCCCAGGTCCTGGGAATGAGCAGTTCTTC.

The genes are TRBV15 and TRBJ1-5, with D possibly matching TRBD1 (6 bases). The germline gives CDR1 LNHNV, CDR2 YYDKDF (reference sequence). Trimming removed 3 bases from V and 5 bases from J, with 8 bases in between. The CDR3 sequence is 13 residues long. The CDR3 DNA reads as TGTGCCACCAGCAGCAGGGGTGATCAGCCCCAGCATTTT. Translating it yields CATSSRGDQPQHF.

The chain is built from TRBV11-2 and TRBJ1-1; possible D gene TRBD1, 5 bases. V lost 4 bases, J lost 4 bases, and 10 bases lay in between. Germline values: CDR1 SGHAT, CDR2 FQNNGV. CDR3 length: 13 residues. The CDR3 DNA reads TGTGCCAGCAGCTACGGGGGGAGCACTGAAGCTTTCTTT. Protein product: CASSYGGSTEAFF.

The chain is built from TRBV19 and TRBJ2-3; 14 nucleotides agree with TRBD2. The CDR3 runs 16 residues. Germline trimming cut 6 bases from V and 4 bases from J; bases unmatched to any gene: 6. Per the germline V gene, CDR1 is LNHDA and CDR2 is SQIVND (reference sequence). CDR3 amino acids: CASRPLTSGGADTQYF. CDR3 nucleotide sequence: TGTGCCAGTAGGCCCCTGACTAGCGGGGGGGCAGATACGCAGTATTTT.

The chain joins TRBV18 to TRBJ1-2; D unresolved. This CDR3 comprises 13 residues. Germline V gives CDR1 KGHSH, CDR2 LQKENI. Trimming cost V 3 bases and J 6 bases, with 11 bases left between them. This CDR3 reads CASSPLDADGYTF. CDR3 nucleotide sequence: TGTGCCAGCTCACCCCTTGATGCGGATGGCTACACCTTC. Full variable domain (outside the CDR3, taken from reference TRBV18 and TRBJ1-2): NAGVMQNPRHLVRRRGQEARLRCSPMKGHSHVYWYRQLPEEGLKFMVYLQKENIIDESGMPKERFSAEFPKEGPSILRIQQVVRGDSAAYFCASSPLDADGYTFGSGTRLTVV.

V usage is TRBV19 and J usage is TRBJ1-2, with 8 bases matching TRBD1. V dropped 3 bases and J dropped 3; count of bases not matched to a gene: 12. The germline V gene has CDR1 LNHDA and CDR2 SQIVND (reference sequence). CDR3 length: 17 residues. The CDR3 DNA reads as TGTGCCAGTAGTATTGGACAGGGAAGGGACTGGTACTATGGCTACACCTTC. Encoded protein: CASSIGQGRDWYYGYTF.

The V gene is TRBV25-1, the J gene TRBJ1-4; D perhaps matches TRBD1 (5 bases). V was shortened by 6 bases and J by 4 bases, with 15 bases between the two germline ends. The CDR3 is 15 residues long. Germline V lookup: CDR1 MGHDK, CDR2 SYGVNS. CDR3 protein: CASSQPPGGNEKLFF. CDR3 nucleotide sequence: TGTGCCAGCAGCCAACCGCCCGGGGGTAATGAAAAACTGTTTTTT.

This clone has a handful of counts. The chain has TRBV4-2 and TRBJ1-5; 9 bases are a match to TRBD1. The J segment lost 3 bases and the V segment lost 6 bases, leaving 6 bases of the junction unmatched. Looked up from germline, CDR1 is LGHNA and CDR2 is YNFKEQ. This CDR3 spans 15 amino acids. The CDR3 DNA is TGTGCCAGCAGGCGGGACAGGGAGTCCAATCAGCCCCAGCATTTT. Its protein is CASRRDRESNQPQHF.

This clone was observed once. CDR3 DNA: TGCGCCAGCAGCTTGGAAGCGGGACGGAACTATGGCTACACCTTC. Translated: CASSLEAGRNYGYTF. The chain joins TRBV5-1 to TRBJ1-2, with D tentatively TRBD1 (5 bases). This CDR3 is 15 amino acids long. Germline CDR1 and CDR2: SGHRS and YFSETQ. Trimming stripped 0 bases from V and 2 bases from J, with 11 bases between.

The chain uses TRBV6-7 and TRBJ1-4; 9 positions agree with TRBD1. TRBV6-7 is sorted into the ORF group, with uncertain function. The ends lost 2 bases at V and 3 bases at J; junction bases unmatched: 10. The CDR3 consists of 18 residues. The CDR3 region has the DNA TGTGCCAGCAGTTACCCAAGGACAGGGGCCTTGCCTAATGAAAAACTGTTTTTT. Residues: CASSYPRTGALPNEKLFF.

The rearrangement uses TRBV14 and TRBJ2-1, with a weak D call TRBD1 (5 bases). This CDR3 is 15 amino acids long. Germline V gives CDR1 SGHDN, CDR2 FVKESK. The ends were cut back, 5 bases at V and 6 bases at J, with 17 bases in the middle. The CDR3 loop is CASSERGFPGNEQFF. The CDR3 DNA is TGTGCCAGCAGCGAAAGGGGATTCCCTGGCAATGAGCAGTTCTTC.

The chain is built from TRBV19 and TRBJ1-1; 8 bases map to TRBD1. The CDR3 loop spans 15 amino acids. Losses at the gene ends were 3 bases for V and 4 bases for J; bases not matched to a gene: 7. Germline values: CDR1 LNHDA, CDR2 SQIVND (reference sequence). Here the CDR3 reads CASSILDRAGTEAFF. CDR3 nucleotides: TGTGCCAGTAGTATCTTGGACAGGGCAGGCACTGAAGCTTTCTTT.

The chain has TRBV7-2 and TRBJ2-7; D remains unclear. CDR1 and CDR2 (germline): SGHTA, FQGNSA. V was trimmed by 5 bases and J by 4 bases, leaving 9 bases between them. CDR3 length: 12 residues. The DNA of the CDR3 is TGTGCCAGCAGCCTCGTAGATTACGAGCAGTACTTC. Translating it yields CASSLVDYEQYF.

CDR3 loop: CASSISGDSLYNEQFF. The CDR3, as DNA: TGTGCCAGCAGCATTAGCGGGGACAGCCTCTACAATGAGCAGTTCTTC. The J gene is TRBJ2-1, the V gene TRBV11-3; maybe TRBD2 (8 bases). The length of the CDR3 is 16 residues. Trimming stripped 5 bases from V and 3 bases from J, with 17 bases between. Per germline, CDR1 SGHNT and CDR2 YENEEA. Full variable domain (missing parts from reference TRBV11-3 and TRBJ2-1): EAGVVQSPRYKIIEKKQPVAFWCNPISGHNTLYWYLQNLGQGPELLIRYENEEAVDDSQLPKDRFSAERLKGVDSTLKIQPAELGDSAVYLCASSISGDSLYNEQFFGPGTRLTVL.

The rearrangement joins TRBV30 to TRBJ2-2; 9 bases map to TRBD2. The V gene's germline CDR1 is GTSNPN and CDR2 SVGIG (reference sequence). This CDR3 contains 20 residues. V trimming: 4 bases; J trimming: 3 bases; junction bases outside the gene matches: 21. The chain's CDR3 is CAWKALRGSGRPGDTGELFF. In DNA, the CDR3 is TGTGCCTGGAAGGCCCTCCGAGGTAGCGGGAGACCAGGAGACACCGGGGAGCTGTTTTTT. The full variable domain, rest sourced from reference TRBV30 and TRBJ2-2, is SQTIHQWPATLVQPVGSPLSLECTVEGTSNPNLYWYRQAAGRGLQLLFYSVGIGQISSEVPQNLSASRPQDRQFILSSKKLLLSDSGFYLCAWKALRGSGRPGDTGELFFGEGSRLTVL.

The chain links TRBV7-8 to TRBJ1-5, with TRBD1 identical over 7 bases. Germline-derived CDR1 and CDR2 are SGHVS and FQNEAQ. The CDR3 totals 16 residues. The V gene end was trimmed by 2 bases and the J gene end by 0 bases; junction bases not matched to a gene: 4. The CDR3 here is CASSLRTGYSNQPQHF. The CDR3 bases are TGTGCCAGCAGCTTACGGACAGGTTATAGCAATCAGCCCCAGCATTTT.

The chain has TRBV4-2 and TRBJ2-1; D is uncertain. Germline V gene sequence: CDR1 LGHNA, CDR2 YNFKEQ. The V end was cut by 3 bases, the J end by 8 bases, with 14 bases between. The CDR3 spans 14 residues. Here the CDR3 DNA reads TGTGCCAGCAGCCAGGATTTAGCCCGGGATGAGCAGTTCTTC. Translated, it gives CASSQDLARDEQFF.

This clone showed up just once. The V call is TRBV4-1, the J call TRBJ1-1; 8 positions agree with TRBD1. The germline V gene encodes CDR1 MGHRA and CDR2 YSYEKL. The CDR3 covers 17 residues. V dropped 3 bases and J dropped 0; count of bases not matched to a gene: 9. CDR3 coding DNA: TGCGCCAGCAGCCACCTCGGACAGGGACTAATGAACACTGAAGCTTTCTTT. This sequence encodes CASSHLGQGLMNTEAFF.

The chain combines TRBV19 with TRBJ2-7; 7 nucleotides agree with TRBD1. The CDR3 spans 14 residues. The V and J ends lost 5 bases and 7 bases, in that order; junction bases with no gene match: 11. CDR1 is LNHDA and CDR2 is SQIVND in the germline V gene (reference sequence). This CDR3 reads CASSVPGQLGEQYF. The CDR3 DNA reads TGTGCCAGTAGTGTGCCGGGACAGCTGGGGGAGCAGTACTTC.

V and J are TRBV19 and TRBJ2-3, with 10 bases matching TRBD1. This CDR3 region has 16 residues. In germline, CDR1 is LNHDA, CDR2 SQIVND (reference sequence). The ends lost 4 bases at V and 1 base at J; junction bases unmatched: 5. The CDR3 region is CASSKSGQGGTDTQYF. In nucleotides, the CDR3 is TGTGCCAGTAGTAAATCTGGACAGGGGGGCACAGATACGCAGTATTTT.

The chain combines TRBV6-1 with TRBJ1-3, with 7 nucleotides matching TRBD1. The ends lost 3 bases at V and 0 bases at J; junction bases unmatched: 5. Germline loops: CDR1 MNHNS, CDR2 SASEGT. The CDR3 runs to 16 residues. This chain's CDR3 is CASSETGSNSGNTIYF. CDR3 DNA: TGTGCCAGCAGTGAGACAGGGTCCAACTCTGGAAACACCATATATTTT.

This clone was seen only once. The chain has TRBV4-2 and TRBJ2-1, with 7 bases lining up with TRBD2. V lost 4 bases, J lost 0 bases, and 6 bases stayed unmatched. CDR1 LGHNA and CDR2 YNFKEQ come from the germline V gene. The CDR3 runs 16 residues. CDR3 in amino acids: CASSLGSGGSYNEQFF. The CDR3 DNA reads as TGTGCCAGCAGCCTCGGGTCGGGGGGCTCCTACAATGAGCAGTTCTTC.

This sequence joins TRBV14 and TRBJ1-1; D gene ambiguous. The CDR3 runs 13 residues. Germline lookup yields CDR1 SGHDN and CDR2 FVKESK. V lost 1 base to trimming and J lost 4 bases, with 7 bases between them. CDR3 in DNA: TGTGCCAGCAGCCAAGGAACGAGCACTGAAGCTTTCTTT. It specifies CASSQGTSTEAFF. The entire variable domain, with the rest obtained from reference TRBV14 and TRBJ1-1, is as follows: EAGVTQFPSHSVIEKGQTVTLRCDPISGHDNLYWYRRVMGKEIKFLLHFVKESKQDESGMPNNRFLAERTGGTYSTLKVQPAELEDSGVYFCASSQGTSTEAFFGQGTRLTVV.

The chain recombines TRBV19 with TRBJ2-5; D is possibly TRBD2 (6 bases). This CDR3 region has 13 residues. Per the germline V gene, CDR1 is LNHDA and CDR2 is SQIVND (reference sequence). With 5 bases removed from V and 7 bases from J, the gap between germline ends came to 14 bases. The CDR3 loop is CASSGTPSGTQYF. The CDR3, as DNA: TGTGCCAGTAGTGGGACTCCCTCAGGGACCCAGTACTTC.

The chain uses TRBV7-9 and TRBJ1-5, with a weak D call TRBD1 (6 bases). V was trimmed by 4 bases and J by 3 bases, leaving 13 bases between them. Germline V gives CDR1 SEHNR, CDR2 FQNEAQ (reference sequence). The length of the CDR3 is 15 residues. CDR3 in DNA: TGTGCCAGCAGCTCGGCCGGGACAAACAATCAGCCCCAGCATTTT. Amino acid sequence: CASSSAGTNNQPQHF.

The chain has TRBV28 and TRBJ1-5, with D uncertain. The CDR3 consists of 12 residues. Germline loops: CDR1 MDHEN, CDR2 SYDVKM. Trimming removed 3 bases from V and 5 bases from J, with 5 bases in between. The CDR3 sequence: CASSFSDQPQHF. CDR3 DNA sequence: TGTGCCAGCAGTTTCTCCGATCAGCCCCAGCATTTT.

This chain links TRBV7-9 with TRBJ1-6; a possible D gene is TRBD1 (6 bases). This CDR3 spans 15 amino acids. Germline-derived CDR1 and CDR2 are SEHNR and FQNEAQ (reference sequence). Trimming left V 1 base short and J 7 bases short, with 11 bases between. CDR3 DNA: TGTGCCAGCAGCTTAGTATCAGGGGAGAATTCACCCCTCCACTTT. It translates to CASSLVSGENSPLHF.